The TCR beta chain described here comes from a study of human CD8 memory T cell subsets. Study results and limitations: Stem-like memory T cell repertoires overlapped minimally with precursor exhausted T cell repertoires.

The germline gives CDR1 LGHDT, CDR2 YNNKEL (reference sequence). The CDR3 consists of 12 residues. Sequencing libraries of TCR beta were made by UMI-labeled 5' RACE. Per the study methods: TCR beta libraries each contained roughly 3,000 to 20,000 functional CDR3 beta clonotypes. TCRdb re-called the 5' RACE reads; one entry per CDR3 protein, DNA not given. The authors' filters were not applied to this entry. Recorded for this sample: about 5,100 distinct CDR3 sequences. With respect to this clonotype: What it recognizes is unknown.

The TCR comes from a human donor in good health. Sequenced sample: CD8+ T cells from PBMCs. The V gene is TRBV3-1, the J gene TRBJ2-2. The CDR3 sequence: CASSQWTGELFF.